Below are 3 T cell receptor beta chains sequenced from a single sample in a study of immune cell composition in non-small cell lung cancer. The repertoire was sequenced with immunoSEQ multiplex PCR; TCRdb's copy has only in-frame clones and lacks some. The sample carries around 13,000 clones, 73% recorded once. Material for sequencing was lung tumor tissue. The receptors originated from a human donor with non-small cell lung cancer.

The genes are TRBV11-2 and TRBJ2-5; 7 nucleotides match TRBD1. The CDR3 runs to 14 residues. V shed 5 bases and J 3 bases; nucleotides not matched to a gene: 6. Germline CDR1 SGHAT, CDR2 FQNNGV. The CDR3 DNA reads TGTGCCAGCAGCCCAGGGACAGTCGAAGAGACCCAGTACTTC. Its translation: CASSPGTVEETQYF.

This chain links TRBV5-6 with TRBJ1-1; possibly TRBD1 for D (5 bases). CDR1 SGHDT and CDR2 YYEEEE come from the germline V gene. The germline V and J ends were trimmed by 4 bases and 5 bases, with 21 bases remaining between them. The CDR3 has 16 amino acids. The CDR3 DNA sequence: TGTGCCAGCAGCCCGGGGGTAGGCAGGGCGACGACTGAAGCTTTCTTT. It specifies CASSPGVGRATTEAFF.

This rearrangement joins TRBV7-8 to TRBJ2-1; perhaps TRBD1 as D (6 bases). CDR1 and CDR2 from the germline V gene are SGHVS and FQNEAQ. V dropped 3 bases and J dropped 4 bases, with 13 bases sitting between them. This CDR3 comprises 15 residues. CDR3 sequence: CASSFRRQAYNEQFF. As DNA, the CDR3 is TGTGCCAGCAGCTTCCGACGACAGGCTTACAATGAGCAGTTCTTC.